The sequence of this T cell receptor beta chain was determined in a study of T-cell reconstitution after alpha-beta-depleted transplantation in children. This sample's TCRbeta library carried unique molecular identifier barcodes. TCRdb called the PCR reads again in MiXCR, with one record for every CDR3 protein. Among around 500,000 distinct CDR3 sequences listed, roughly 24% were seen once. V was shortened by 2 bases and J by 3 bases, with 6 bases between the two germline ends. The CDR3 has 13 amino acids. Germline V gene lookup returns CDR1 MNHEY and CDR2 SVGAGI. Study results and caveats: T-cell counts and diversity at one year post-transplant came mainly from newly produced T cells. There were some patients whose high TCRbeta diversity at day 60 came from surviving recipient T cells and thymic progenitors. About two months after transplant, alpha-beta T cells reportedly came from several hundred expanded graft clones.

The table lists this clonotype with many counts. The antigen is undetermined. V usage is TRBV6-5 and J usage is TRBJ2-3; D gene ambiguous. The source was PBMCs, mostly from graft donor cells, collected 360 days after TCRalphabeta/CD19-depleted stem cell transplant. This receptor was identified in a boy less than two years old who had a stem cell transplant for acute myeloid leukemia, so the T cells may come from the graft donor. The CDR3 DNA is TGTGCCAGCAGTTACGAGACTACAGATACGCAGTATTTT. Protein product: CASSYETTDTQYF.